Sequencing of this T cell receptor beta chain was carried out in a study of T cells in Graves' hyperthyroidism and ophthalmopathy. The J segment lost 5 bases and the V segment lost 4 bases, leaving 9 bases of the junction unmatched. There are 15 residues in the CDR3. The germline CDR1 and CDR2 sequences are SGHAT and FQDESV (reference sequence). In this sample, this clonotype turned up many times. RNA transcripts served as the template for amplifying TCR beta CDR3 regions. HTBI primers drove first-round RT-PCR of the TCR CDR3. TCRdb re-analysed the multiplex PCR reads in MiXCR, keeping a single row per CDR3 protein. The sample contains about 410,000 distinct CDR3 sequences, roughly 14% of which appear only once.

Specimen: blood. The sequence was obtained from a woman in her twenties or thirties with Graves' ophthalmopathy. The gene calls are TRBV11-1 and TRBJ2-5, with 8 bases aligning to TRBD1. The CDR3 DNA reads TGTGCCAGCAGCTCCCGCCGGGACAGGAGGGAGACCCAGTACTTC. Its translation is CASSSRRDRRETQYF.